The 2 T cell receptor beta chains below all came from one sample that was sequenced in a study of somatic mutations in cytotoxic T cells in rheumatoid arthritis. Assay used: immunoSEQ multiplex PCR; TCRdb lists only in-frame clones, some missing. Of about 10,000 clones listed, just over 90% are singletons. What was sequenced was CD8+ T cells sorted from blood. Every receptor here comes from a woman aged 18 to 35 with rheumatoid arthritis.

The chain recombines TRBV11-2 with TRBJ2-3, with no clear D. The CDR3 runs 15 residues. Germline assignment: CDR1 SGHAT and CDR2 FQNNGV. The ends were cut back, 2 bases at V and 3 bases at J, with 12 bases in the middle. Here the CDR3 reads CASSLSPVLTDTQYF. The CDR3 bases are TGTGCCAGCAGCTTATCCCCGGTATTGACAGATACGCAGTATTTT. Looking up the rest from reference TRBV11-2 and TRBJ2-3 gives the full variable domain: EAGVAQSPRYKIIEKRQSVAFWCNPISGHATLYWYQQILGQGPKLLIQFQNNGVVDDSQLPKDRFSAERLKGVDSTLKIQPAKLEDSAVYLCASSLSPVLTDTQYFGPGTRLTVL.

This chain connects TRBV27 to TRBJ1-1; possibly TRBD1 for D (6 bases). The germline V and J ends were trimmed by 4 bases and 0 bases, with 15 bases remaining between them. Germline V gene sequence: CDR1 MNHEY, CDR2 SMNVEV (reference sequence). This CDR3 has 16 amino acids. CDR3 DNA: TGTGCCAGCAGTTCCCCAGGGGTGATGATGAACACTGAAGCTTTCTTT. Its translation: CASSSPGVMMNTEAFF.